This T cell receptor beta chain was captured by sequencing in a study of T-cell memory formation after mild COVID-19. The wider study: Each donor largely had its own TCR clusters.

One entry per CDR3 protein results from TCRdb running MiXCR on the 5' RACE reads. This sample has approximately 400,000 distinct CDR3 sequences, with 20% to 25% found just once. The CDR3 is made up of 14 amino acids. From germline, CDR1 is SGHRS and CDR2 YFSETQ. The V gene lost 7 bases and the J gene lost 0 bases, with 12 bases spanning the gap. The sample consisted of PBMCs or a T cell subset sorted from them (not recorded which). The chain uses TRBV5-1 and TRBJ2-3; tentative D call: TRBD2 (5 bases). The TCR was taken from an adult woman who had mild COVID-19 (a few samples of this study predate the infection). Cell type and time point are not known. CDR3 DNA: TGCGCCAGCGCAAGCGGAGCTAGCACAGATACGCAGTATTTT. Protein product: CASASGASTDTQYF.